The 9 T cell receptor beta chains listed next were all sequenced from one sample in a study of blood T cell repertoires in COVID-19. The table came from immunoSEQ multiplex PCR; TCRdb's copy has only in-frame clones and leaves some out. The sample lists about 29,000 clones, 84% occurring once. Sequenced: peripheral blood. These receptors were collected from a man at least 80 years old with active COVID-19.

The rearrangement links TRBV27 to TRBJ2-3, with 9 bases that match TRBD2. The CDR3 length is 15 residues. The germline V gene encodes CDR1 MNHEY and CDR2 SMNVEV (reference sequence). Trimming at V came to 6 bases and at J to 3 bases, leaving 7 bases not matched to a gene. DNA of the CDR3: TGTGCCAGCAGGATTGCGGGGGGGCCAACAGATACGCAGTATTTT. Its translation is CASRIAGGPTDTQYF.

The V and J genes are TRBV5-1 and TRBJ2-7; D might be TRBD2 (5 bases). Trimming pared 0 bases from V and 0 bases from J, leaving 13 bases between. The CDR3 has 16 amino acids. Germline CDR1 and CDR2: SGHRS and YFSETQ. CDR3 nucleotides: TGCGCCAGCAGCTTGGCCGTAGGGAGAGCCTCCTACGAGCAGTACTTC. Amino acids: CASSLAVGRASYEQYF.

This chain links TRBV30 with TRBJ1-4, with 9 bases fitting TRBD1. The CDR3 is 15 amino acids. Germline trimming cut 2 bases from V and 7 bases from J; bases unmatched to any gene: 8. Germline CDR1 is GTSNPN and CDR2 is SVGIG (reference sequence). DNA for the CDR3: TGTGCCTGGAGTATTCCGGGACAGGGACCTGAAAAACTGTTTTTT. Encoded protein: CAWSIPGQGPEKLFF.

The chain joins TRBV5-1 to TRBJ2-1; 9 nucleotides line up with TRBD2. Germline values: CDR1 SGHRS, CDR2 YFSETQ. The J segment lost 10 bases and the V segment lost 0 bases, leaving 2 bases of the junction unmatched. The CDR3 covers 13 residues. CDR3 amino acids: CASSLESGREQFF. The CDR3 bases are TGCGCCAGCAGCTTGGAGAGCGGGAGGGAGCAGTTCTTC.

This clone was detected only once. This chain connects TRBV15 to TRBJ2-5; the D gene is possibly TRBD2 (5 bases). V lost 2 bases to trimming and J lost 5 bases, with 9 bases between them. Germline CDR1 is LNHNV and CDR2 is YYDKDF (reference sequence). This CDR3 is built from 13 residues. CDR3 sequence (DNA): TGTGCCACCAGCAGACCCCGGGGTGAGACCCAGTACTTC. Its translation is CATSRPRGETQYF.

This clone was observed a handful of times. The chain couples TRBV10-3 to TRBJ1-6; D is uncertain. Germline loops: CDR1 ENHRY, CDR2 SYGVKD. This CDR3 is built from 13 residues. Trimming took off 2 bases at V and 9 bases at J, with 8 bases between the two ends. The CDR3 spells CAISEGNSSPLHF. As DNA, the CDR3 is TGTGCCATCAGTGAGGGAAACAGTTCACCCCTCCACTTT.

V usage is TRBV5-1 and J usage is TRBJ2-3; D uncertain. Germline CDR1 reads SGHRS; CDR2 reads YFSETQ. The V and J ends lost 0 bases and 5 bases respectively, with 7 bases between them. CDR3 size: 13 residues. Here the CDR3 reads CASSLATGDTQYF. The DNA for the CDR3 is TGCGCCAGCAGCTTGGCCACGGGAGATACGCAGTATTTT.

The genes are TRBV10-3 and TRBJ2-7, with 7 bases aligning to TRBD2. Germline values: CDR1 ENHRY, CDR2 SYGVKD. V gave up 7 bases and J gave up 3 bases; unmatched junction bases: 9. The CDR3 loop spans 14 amino acids. For the CDR3, the DNA is TGTGCCATCAACGGCGGGGGAAACCGCTACGAGCAGTACTTC. Its translation is CAINGGGNRYEQYF.

The chain carries TRBV7-9 and TRBJ1-1; no definite D call. This CDR3 contains 15 residues. V lost 1 base, J lost 0 bases, and 9 bases lay in between. CDR1 is SEHNR, CDR2 FQNEAQ, per germline (reference sequence). The CDR3 sequence is CASSLDRPMNTEAFF. CDR3 DNA sequence: TGTGCCAGCAGCTTAGACAGACCAATGAACACTGAAGCTTTCTTT. Full variable domain (remainder filled in from reference TRBV7-9 and TRBJ1-1): DTGVSQNPRHKITKRGQNVTFRCDPISEHNRLYWYRQTLGQGPEFLTYFQNEAQLEKSRLLSDRFSAERPKGSFSTLEIQRTEQGDSAMYLCASSLDRPMNTEAFFGQGTRLTVV.